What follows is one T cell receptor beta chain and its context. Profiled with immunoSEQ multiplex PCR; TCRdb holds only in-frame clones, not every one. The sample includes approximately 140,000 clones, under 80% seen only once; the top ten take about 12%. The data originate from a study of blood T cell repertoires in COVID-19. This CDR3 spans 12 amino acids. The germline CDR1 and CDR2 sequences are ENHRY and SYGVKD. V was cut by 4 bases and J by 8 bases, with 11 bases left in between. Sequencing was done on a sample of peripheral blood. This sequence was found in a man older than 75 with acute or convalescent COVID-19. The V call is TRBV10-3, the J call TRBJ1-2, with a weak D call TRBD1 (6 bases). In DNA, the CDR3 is TGTGCCATCAGTGCAGGGGAGGGAGGCTACACCTTC. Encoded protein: CAISAGEGGYTF.